This T cell receptor (beta chain) was recorded in a study of glioma-infiltrating T cells. Findings and limits, study-wide: Very few CDR3 sequences were shared between tissue and blood.

The iRepertoire nested amplicon-rescue multiplex PCR amplified TCR alpha and beta CDR3s from RNA. TCRdb called the multiplex PCR reads again in MiXCR, with one record for every CDR3 protein. The sample records 150,000 to 200,000 distinct CDR3 sequences, 30% to 40% being singletons. The CDR3 has 18 amino acids. Trimming cost V 3 bases and J 2 bases; bases outside gene matches: 15. The germline CDR1 and CDR2 sequences are MNHNS and SASEGT. This clonotype was seen ten or more times. Its target is unknown. The rearrangement links TRBV6-1 to TRBJ2-7; 8 bases align to TRBD1. The receptor was derived from a human donor with low-grade glioma or glioblastoma, undergoing nonglioma brain surgery, or in good health (not recorded which). Specimen: glioma tissue, nonneoplastic brain tissue, or PBMCs (not recorded which). This CDR3 is CASSEHFFGTGLAYEQYF. DNA for the CDR3: TGTGCCAGCAGTGAGCATTTTTTCGGGACAGGACTTGCCTACGAGCAGTACTTC.